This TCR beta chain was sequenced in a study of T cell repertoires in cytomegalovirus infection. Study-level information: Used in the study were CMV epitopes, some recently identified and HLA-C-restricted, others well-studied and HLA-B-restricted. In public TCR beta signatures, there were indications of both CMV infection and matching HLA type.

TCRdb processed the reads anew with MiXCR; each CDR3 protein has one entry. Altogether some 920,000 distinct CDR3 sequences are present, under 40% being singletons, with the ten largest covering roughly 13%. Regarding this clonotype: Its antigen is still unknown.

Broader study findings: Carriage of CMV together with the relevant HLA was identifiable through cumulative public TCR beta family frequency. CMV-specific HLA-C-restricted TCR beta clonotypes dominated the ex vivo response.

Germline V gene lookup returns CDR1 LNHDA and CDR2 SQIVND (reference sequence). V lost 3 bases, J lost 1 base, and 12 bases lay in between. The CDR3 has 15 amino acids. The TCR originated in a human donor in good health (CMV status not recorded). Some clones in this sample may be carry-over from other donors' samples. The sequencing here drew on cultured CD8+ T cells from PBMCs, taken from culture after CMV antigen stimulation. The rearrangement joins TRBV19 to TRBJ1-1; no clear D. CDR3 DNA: TGTGCCAGTAGTATCTCGGGGTTCAGGAACACTGAAGCTTTCTTT. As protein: CASSISGFRNTEAFF.